This T cell receptor (beta chain) emerged from a study of shared clonotypes between healthy human individuals. General observations from the study: Naive subsets generally had larger estimated richness than memory subsets.

This clone appeared a few times. What it binds is unknown. CDR1 is MDHEN and CDR2 is SYDVKM in the germline V gene. This CDR3 spans 13 amino acids. With 3 bases removed from V and 4 bases from J, the gap between germline ends came to 10 bases. Genomic DNA of every subset was divided equally among multiple immunoSEQ plates. Method: immunoSEQ multiplex PCR; TCRdb's copy keeps in-frame clones and lacks some. The sample lists around 700,000 clones, about two thirds occurring once. J is TRBJ2-7 and V is TRBV28, with D perhaps matching TRBD1 (6 bases). Sequencing used memory CD4+ T cells sorted from blood. Subset here: CD45RA-negative fraction. This clonotype was sampled from a woman aged 30 to 39 in good health. The CDR3 spells CASSFTGFYEQYF. The CDR3 bases are TGTGCCAGCAGTTTCACAGGGTTTTACGAGCAGTACTTC.